This TCR beta chain was identified during a study of blood T cell repertoires in COVID-19. About the research overall: Recovery meant two consecutive negative NP/OP PCR tests, professional clearance, or resolved symptoms.

As processed by the authors: Scientists estimated how many nucleated cells there were by amplifying reference gene primers. Assay used: immunoSEQ multiplex PCR; TCRdb lists only in-frame clones, some missing. That table is the source of V, J and clone size, and D and trimming were worked out from the DNA. This table has over 250,000 clones, 88% appearing once. The germline CDR1 and CDR2 sequences are LGHDT and YNNKEL (reference sequence). V lost 1 base and J lost 6, with 6 bases in between. The CDR3 has 12 residues. J is TRBJ1-1 and V is TRBV3-1 (or the pseudogene TRBV3-2), with unresolved D. Source material: PBMCs or T cells enriched from blood (not recorded which). This receptor was taken from a woman between 55 and 75 years old in a cohort exposed to, infected with or recovered from COVID-19 (not recorded which). The CDR3 sequence is CASSQGIAEAFF. CDR3 bases: TGTGCCAGCAGCCAAGGTATCGCTGAAGCTTTCTTT.